The present T cell receptor beta chain was sequenced within a study of somatic mutations in cytotoxic T cells in rheumatoid arthritis. V gave up 0 bases and J gave up 0 bases; unmatched junction bases: 12. The CDR3 contains 22 residues. Germline loops: CDR1 LNHNV, CDR2 YYDKDF (reference sequence). Sequencing used immunoSEQ multiplex PCR; TCRdb keeps in-frame clones, though not all of them. The sample has roughly 20,000 clones, approximately 67% seen once. The rearrangement joins TRBV15 to TRBJ2-1; 15 bases agree with TRBD2. Specimen: CD8+ T cells sorted from blood. This sequence originates from an adult with rheumatoid arthritis. The CDR3 spells CATSRDLEPGLAGGSSYNEQFF. CDR3 nucleotides: TGTGCCACCAGCAGAGATTTGGAGCCTGGACTAGCGGGGGGGAGCTCCTACAATGAGCAGTTCTTC.